Listed here are 18 T cell receptor beta chains from one sample, sequenced in a study of blood T cell repertoires in COVID-19. Sequencing was performed with immunoSEQ multiplex PCR; in TCRdb, only in-frame clones are kept and a portion is missing. The data show roughly 380,000 clones, roughly 86% seen once. The sample taken for sequencing was PBMCs or T cells enriched from blood (not recorded which). The source of these receptors is a man younger than 40 who had recovered from COVID-19.

This clone was seen only once. The chain has TRBV9 and TRBJ1-6; D remains unclear. Germline V gene lookup returns CDR1 SGDLS and CDR2 YYNGEE. V dropped 1 base and J dropped 1 base, with 6 bases sitting between them. The CDR3 loop spans 15 amino acids. The CDR3 DNA reads as TGTGCCAGCAGCGTAAGCAGGTCCTATAATTCACCCCTCCACTTT. Translating gives CASSVSRSYNSPLHF.

The chain employs TRBV12-3 or TRBV12-4 and TRBJ2-7, with D perhaps matching TRBD1 (5 bases). The CDR3 is 12 residues long. V was clipped by 5 bases and J by 4 bases, with 9 bases between them. This CDR3 is CASSIQGYEQYF. The CDR3 nucleotides read TGTGCCAGCAGTATCCAGGGTTACGAGCAGTACTTC.

This chain joins TRBV30 and TRBJ1-4; a possible D gene is TRBD1 (5 bases). V was cut by 3 bases and J by 0 bases, with 11 bases left in between. Germline V gene lookup returns CDR1 GTSNPN and CDR2 SVGIG (reference sequence). The length of the CDR3 is 15 residues. The CDR3 region has the DNA TGTGCCTGGAGAGGTTGGGGGGCAACTAATGAAAAACTGTTTTTT. Its protein is CAWRGWGATNEKLFF. Combining the CDR3 with reference TRBV30 and TRBJ1-4 gives the whole variable domain SQTIHQWPATLVQPVGSPLSLECTVEGTSNPNLYWYRQAAGRGLQLLFYSVGIGQISSEVPQNLSASRPQDRQFILSSKKLLLSDSGFYLCAWRGWGATNEKLFFGSGTQLSVL.

The chain is built from TRBV11-2 and TRBJ1-2; D is perhaps TRBD1 (5 bases). Germline V gene lookup returns CDR1 SGHAT and CDR2 FQNNGV. V dropped 11 bases and J dropped 2 bases, with 12 bases sitting between them. The CDR3 runs to 12 residues. The CDR3 reads CACRGVNYGYTF. CDR3 nucleotides: TGTGCCTGCCGGGGGGTGAACTATGGCTACACCTTC. The full variable domain, rest sourced from reference TRBV11-2 and TRBJ1-2, is EAGVAQSPRYKIIEKRQSVAFWCNPISGHATLYWYQQILGQGPKLLIQFQNNGVVDDSQLPKDRFSAERLKGVDSTLKIQPAKLEDSAVYLCACRGVNYGYTFGSGTRLTVV.

The chain employs TRBV4-3 and TRBJ2-7; 7 bases line up with TRBD2. The germline V gene encodes CDR1 LGHNA and CDR2 YSLEER. This CDR3 contains 15 residues. V was clipped by 1 base and J by 2 bases; unmatched bases: 5. The DNA for the CDR3 is TGCGCCAGCAGCCAAGGGTCGGGGGGACCCTACGAGCAGTACTTC. Its protein product is CASSQGSGGPYEQYF.

The chain uses TRBV4-3 and TRBJ2-7; TRBD2 matches 8 bases. CDR3 size: 18 residues. V lost 0 bases, J lost 0 bases, and 10 bases stayed unmatched. Germline CDR1 and CDR2: LGHNA and YSLEER. Here the CDR3 DNA reads TGCGCCAGCAGCCAAGATAGCCCCCCAGCGGGGGCCTCCTACGAGCAGTACTTC. Translated: CASSQDSPPAGASYEQYF.

V is TRBV2 and J is TRBJ2-1, with D possibly matching TRBD2 (5 bases). Germline V gene lookup returns CDR1 SNHLY and CDR2 FYNNEI. Trimming cost V 4 bases and J 6 bases, with 13 bases left between them. CDR3 length equals 14 residues. The CDR3 is CASSGVQRFNEQFF. The CDR3 DNA reads TGTGCCAGCAGTGGGGTCCAGCGGTTCAATGAGCAGTTCTTC.

This chain uses TRBV5-1 with TRBJ1-6; no clear D gene. Germline CDR1 is SGHRS and CDR2 is YFSETQ. The CDR3 has 17 amino acids. Trimming removed 2 bases at V and 8 bases at J, with 20 bases between. The CDR3 spells CASSLDAVGLAYSPLHF. The DNA of the CDR3 is TGCGCCAGCAGCTTAGATGCAGTGGGCCTTGCCTATTCACCCCTCCACTTT.

The chain links TRBV10-3 to TRBJ1-5; D remains unclear. CDR3 size: 14 residues. Per germline, CDR1 ENHRY and CDR2 SYGVKD. Trimming shortened V by 2 bases and J by 1 base, and 6 bases separated the two germline ends. CDR3 sequence reads: CAISEEASNQPQHF. The CDR3 bases are TGTGCCATCAGTGAGGAGGCGAGCAATCAGCCCCAGCATTTT.

This clone was recorded many times. J is TRBJ2-2 and V is TRBV11-2; TRBD2 agrees at 8 bases. The CDR3 totals 16 residues. J was trimmed by 5 bases and V by 6 bases; bases with no gene match: 11. Germline assignment: CDR1 SGHAT and CDR2 FQNNGV. CDR3 in DNA: TGTGCCAGCAGACATCTCTGGCGGGGGGTAACCGGGGAGCTGTTTTTT. Translating it yields CASRHLWRGVTGELFF.

The chain is built from TRBV5-1 and TRBJ1-2; 9 bases are shared with TRBD1. From germline, CDR1 is SGHRS and CDR2 YFSETQ. The CDR3 length is 15 residues. Trimming removed 1 base from V and 4 bases from J; junction bases left unmatched: 5. The CDR3 sequence: CASSLLTGGVYGYTF. DNA for the CDR3: TGCGCCAGCAGCTTGCTCACAGGGGGCGTCTATGGCTACACCTTC.

V and J are TRBV6-5 and TRBJ1-5, with 9 bases lining up with TRBD1. The CDR3 is 13 residues long. The V segment lost 7 bases and the J segment 5 bases; nucleotides outside the gene matches: 3. Per the germline V gene, CDR1 is MNHEY and CDR2 is SVGAGI. The CDR3 region has the DNA TGTGCCAGCACCCGGACAGGGGATCAGCCCCAGCATTTT. Protein sequence: CASTRTGDQPQHF.

V usage is TRBV5-4 and J usage is TRBJ2-1; no definite D call. The CDR3 is made up of 16 amino acids. V was pared by 0 bases and J by 5 bases, with 15 bases between. Germline V lookup: CDR1 SGHNT, CDR2 YYREEE (reference sequence). CDR3 protein: CASSLAGPGTHNEQFF. The CDR3 DNA follows: TGTGCCAGCAGCTTGGCCGGTCCGGGTACCCACAATGAGCAGTTCTTC.

The chain employs TRBV4-1 and TRBJ1-2; 7 bases line up with TRBD1. The germline CDR1 and CDR2 sequences are MGHRA and YSYEKL. The CDR3 extends over 15 amino acids. Trimming removed 2 bases from V and 2 bases from J; junction bases left unmatched: 5. The CDR3: CASSQPGQLNYGYTF. The CDR3 nucleotides read TGCGCCAGCAGCCAACCGGGACAGTTAAACTATGGCTACACCTTC.

J is TRBJ1-1 and V is TRBV5-4; a weak D match, TRBD1 (5 bases). The germline gives CDR1 SGHNT, CDR2 YYREEE (reference sequence). The CDR3 runs 15 residues. V was shortened by 4 bases and J by 0 bases, with 13 bases between the two germline ends. In nucleotides, the CDR3 is TGTGCCAGCAGCCAGACGGAGGGGCTGAACACTGAAGCTTTCTTT. Amino acid sequence: CASSQTEGLNTEAFF. The whole variable domain, remainder taken from reference TRBV5-4 and TRBJ1-1, is ETGVTQSPTHLIKTRGQQVTLRCSSQSGHNTVSWYQQALGQGPQFIFQYYREEENGRGNFPPRFSGLQFPNYSSELNVNALELDDSALYLCASSQTEGLNTEAFFGQGTRLTVV.

CDR3 DNA: TGTGCCAGCAAACTTAGGAGACAGGGGGCATGGACAGATACGCAGTATTTT. It yields the protein CASKLRRQGAWTDTQYF. The chain uses TRBV5-6 and TRBJ2-3, with 10 nucleotides matching TRBD1. Germline values: CDR1 SGHDT, CDR2 YYEEEE. V dropped 6 bases and J dropped 3; count of bases not matched to a gene: 13. The CDR3 has 17 residues.

CDR3 in DNA: TGTGCCAGCAGCGCTCAGACAGGGGTCAACACTGAAGCTTTCTTT. This sequence encodes CASSAQTGVNTEAFF. This chain links TRBV9 with TRBJ1-1, with 8 nucleotides matching TRBD1. The V gene end was trimmed by 3 bases and the J gene end by 2 bases; junction bases not matched to a gene: 6. This CDR3 spans 15 amino acids. Germline CDR1 is SGDLS and CDR2 is YYNGEE.

The rearrangement joins TRBV27 to TRBJ1-5; D might be TRBD1 (6 bases). V was trimmed by 5 bases and J by 0 bases, leaving 11 bases between them. This CDR3 is 15 amino acids long. Germline V lookup: CDR1 MNHEY, CDR2 SMNVEV (reference sequence). The CDR3 nucleotides are TGTGCCAGCAGTCGGACAGCTAATAGCAATCAGCCCCAGCATTTT. This codes for CASSRTANSNQPQHF.